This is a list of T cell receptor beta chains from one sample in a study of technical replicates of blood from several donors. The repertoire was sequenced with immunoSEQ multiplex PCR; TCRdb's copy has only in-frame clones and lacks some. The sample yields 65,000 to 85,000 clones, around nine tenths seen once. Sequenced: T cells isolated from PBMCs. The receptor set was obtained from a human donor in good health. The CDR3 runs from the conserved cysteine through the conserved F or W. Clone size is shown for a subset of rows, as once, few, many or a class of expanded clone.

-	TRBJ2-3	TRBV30	CAWSVLARTDTQYF
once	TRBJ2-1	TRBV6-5	CASSNRDNEQFF
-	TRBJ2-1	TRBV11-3	CASSLDTSEYNEQFF
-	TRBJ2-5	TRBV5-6	CASSRRTSGRSIWQETQYF
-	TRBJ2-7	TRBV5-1	CASSLGLAGGSYEQYF
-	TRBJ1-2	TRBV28	CASSFSEGGIWGYTF
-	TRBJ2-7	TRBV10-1	CASTHWTSGMREQYF
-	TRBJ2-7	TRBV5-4	CASSLALAGYEQYF
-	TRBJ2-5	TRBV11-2	CASSYDRGTQYF
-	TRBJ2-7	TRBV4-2	CASSPDFYEQYF
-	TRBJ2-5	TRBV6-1	CASSEGGETQYF
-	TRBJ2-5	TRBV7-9	CASSPRGSGGWETQYF
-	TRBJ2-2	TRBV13	CASTPKRENTGELFF
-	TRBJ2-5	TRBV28	CASSLIVPSQETQYF
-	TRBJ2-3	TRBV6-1	CASLGTSGTDTQYF
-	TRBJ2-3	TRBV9	CASSPTSGSHDTQYF
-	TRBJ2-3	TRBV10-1	CASSESNRGGTDTQYF
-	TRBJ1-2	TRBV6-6	CASSYVTGGDYGYTF
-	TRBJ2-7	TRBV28	CASSYGQAGEQYF
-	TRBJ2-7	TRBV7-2	CASSLGDRSGYEQYF
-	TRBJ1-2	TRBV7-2	CASRLQGVGGYTF
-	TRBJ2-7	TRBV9	CASSVRGQPLDEQYF
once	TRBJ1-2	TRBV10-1	CASSESMSGYGYTF
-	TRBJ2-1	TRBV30	CALTSGRFNEQFF
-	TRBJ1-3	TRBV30	CAWSVQGNTIYF
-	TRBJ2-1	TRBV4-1	CASSQEGLAELYNEQFF
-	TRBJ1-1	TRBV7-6	CASSPGENTEAFF
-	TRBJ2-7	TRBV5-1	CASSLVGTGAREQYF
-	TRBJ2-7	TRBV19	CASSIGQGASYEQYF
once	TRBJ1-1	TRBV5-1	CASRGQGDTEAFF
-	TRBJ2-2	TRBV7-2	CASSLDRVPGELFF
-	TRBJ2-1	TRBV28	CASGGHSSYNEQFF
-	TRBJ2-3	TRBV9	CASSPRLAGGTDTQYF
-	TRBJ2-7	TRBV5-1	CASSEGTSGTYEQYF
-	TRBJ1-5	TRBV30	CAWSAGINNQPQHF
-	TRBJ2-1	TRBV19	CATSSGSYNEQFF
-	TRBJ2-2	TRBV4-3	CASSQNSGPAGELFF
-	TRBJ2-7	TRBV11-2	CASSPPRLAGFSYEQYF
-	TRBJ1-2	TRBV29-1	CSVGRGGGYTF
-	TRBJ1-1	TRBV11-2	CASSPQGMGTEAFF
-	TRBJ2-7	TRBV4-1	CASSQVPVHEQYF
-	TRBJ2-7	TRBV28	CASRTFYEQYF
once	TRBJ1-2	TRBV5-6	CASSLLGQYYGYTF
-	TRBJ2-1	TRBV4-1	CASSQLQGNEQFF